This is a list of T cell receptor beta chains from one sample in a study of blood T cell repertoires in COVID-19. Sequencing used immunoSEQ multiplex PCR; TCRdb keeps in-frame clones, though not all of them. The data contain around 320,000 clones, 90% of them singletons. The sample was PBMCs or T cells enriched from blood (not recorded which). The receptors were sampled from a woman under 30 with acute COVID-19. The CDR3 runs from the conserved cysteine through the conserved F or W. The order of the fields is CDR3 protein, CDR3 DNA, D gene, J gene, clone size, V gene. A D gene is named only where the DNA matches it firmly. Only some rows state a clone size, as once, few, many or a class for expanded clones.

CASSSPRAGVSTDTQYF	TGTGCCAGCAGTTCACCCCGAGCGGGAGTGAGCACAGATACGCAGTATTTT	TRBD2	TRBJ2-3	-	TRBV28
CASREGGNTGELFF	TGTGCCAGCAGAGAGGGCGGTAACACCGGGGAGCTGTTTTTT	-	TRBJ2-2	-	TRBV14
CSASSRLPREQYF	TGCAGTGCTAGTAGCCGCCTCCCTCGGGAGCAGTACTTC	-	TRBJ2-7	-	TRBV20-1
CASSLLPGQGGTEAFF	TGTGCCAGCAGCTTATTACCGGGACAGGGAGGCACTGAAGCTTTCTTT	TRBD1	TRBJ1-1	-	TRBV11-3
CASSILPPSGRNTEAFF	TGTGCCAGTAGTATATTGCCCCCTTCAGGTCGCAACACTGAAGCTTTCTTT	-	TRBJ1-1	-	TRBV19
CASSYNGQGVYEQYF	TGTGCCAGCAGTTATAACGGACAGGGCGTCTACGAGCAGTACTTC	TRBD1	TRBJ2-7	-	TRBV6-5
CASSQDRVYGYTF	TGTGCCAGCAGCCAAGACCGAGTCTATGGCTACACCTTC	-	TRBJ1-2	-	TRBV14
CASSTGGAGANVLTF	TGTGCCAGCAGCACAGGGGGCGCTGGGGCCAACGTCCTGACTTTC	TRBD1	TRBJ2-6	-	TRBV6-5
CASSRTGGFNQPQHF	TGTGCCAGCAGTAGGACAGGGGGTTTCAATCAGCCCCAGCATTTT	TRBD1	TRBJ1-5	-	TRBV28
CASSVNRVLEQYF	TGTGCCAGCAGCGTTAACAGGGTACTCGAGCAGTACTTC	-	TRBJ2-7	-	TRBV7-2
CASSLQVMNTEAFF	TGCGCCAGCAGCTTGCAGGTCATGAACACTGAAGCTTTCTTT	-	TRBJ1-1	-	TRBV5-1
CAISPSGPSDTQYF	TGTGCCATCAGCCCTAGCGGGCCTTCGGATACGCAGTATTTT	TRBD2	TRBJ2-3	-	TRBV10-3
CASSLGTGAAGDTQYF	TGTGCCAGCAGCTTGGGGACAGGGGCCGCCGGAGATACGCAGTATTTT	TRBD1	TRBJ2-3	-	TRBV28
CASSWASRTDTQYF	TGTGCCAGCAGTTGGGCCAGTCGCACAGATACGCAGTATTTT	-	TRBJ2-3	-	TRBV28
CASSETVPYEQYF	TGTGCCAGCAGCGAGACAGTTCCCTACGAGCAGTACTTC	-	TRBJ2-7	-	TRBV2
CSVTGDPPTYEQYF	TGCAGCGTTACAGGGGACCCACCTACCTACGAGCAGTACTTC	TRBD1	TRBJ2-7	-	TRBV29-1
CASSVGLGGQGTQETQYF	TGTGCCAGCAGCGTAGGTCTGGGGGGACAGGGAACCCAAGAGACCCAGTACTTC	TRBD1	TRBJ2-5	-	TRBV9
CASSARDTSYEQYF	TGTGCCAGTAGTGCTCGGGACACTTCCTACGAGCAGTACTTC	-	TRBJ2-7	-	TRBV19
CASSTTGTGGGEKLFF	TGTGCCAGCAGCACAACCGGGACAGGGGGCGGAGAAAAACTGTTTTTT	TRBD1	TRBJ1-4	-	TRBV9
CASSSLGTGGPYGYTF	TGTGCCAGCAGCTCCCTAGGGACAGGGGGACCCTATGGCTACACCTTC	TRBD1	TRBJ1-2	-	TRBV11-3
CATSEGSGLRDQYF	TGTGCCACCAGTGAGGGTTCAGGGTTGCGCGATCAGTACTTC	-	TRBJ2-4	-	TRBV24-1
CASLRDSATEQYF	TGTGCCAGCCTCCGGGACAGCGCGACCGAGCAGTACTTC	TRBD1	TRBJ2-7	-	TRBV28
CASSPLGVLAGTGELFF	TGCGCCAGCAGCCCCCTTGGGGTACTAGCGGGGACCGGGGAGCTGTTTTTT	TRBD2	TRBJ2-2	-	TRBV5-1
CASSGHGDYGYTF	TGTGCCAGTAGTGGACACGGCGACTATGGCTACACCTTC	-	TRBJ1-2	-	TRBV19
CAISFNTEAFF	TGTGCCATCAGCTTTAACACTGAAGCTTTCTTT	-	TRBJ1-1	-	TRBV10-3
CASSPDRVYEKLFF	TGTGCCAGCTCACCCGACAGGGTTTATGAAAAACTGTTTTTT	TRBD1	TRBJ1-4	-	TRBV18
CASSLGAGGPLLYNEQFF	TGTGCCAGCAGCTTGGGGGCGGGAGGGCCCTTGCTCTACAATGAGCAGTTCTTC	TRBD2	TRBJ2-1	-	TRBV11-3
CASSLSHWGRTATEAFF	TGTGCCAGCAGTTTATCTCATTGGGGGCGGACTGCGACTGAAGCTTTCTTT	-	TRBJ1-1	-	TRBV27
CASSVAPTSGSSTDTQYF	TGTGCCAGCAGTGTCGCTCCGACTAGCGGTTCTAGCACAGATACGCAGTATTTT	TRBD2	TRBJ2-3	-	TRBV2
CASSYSASAAYEQYF	TGTGCCAGCAGTTACTCCGCTAGCGCAGCCTACGAGCAGTACTTC	-	TRBJ2-7	-	TRBV6-5
CASSENRGSGNTIYF	TGTGCCAGCAGTGAGAACAGGGGCTCTGGAAACACCATATATTTT	TRBD1	TRBJ1-3	-	TRBV11-2
CASSLAQGEKLFF	TGTGCCAGCAGCTTGGCTCAGGGGGAAAAACTGTTTTTT	-	TRBJ1-4	-	TRBV5-5
CASSLLRGDTEAFF	TGTGCCAGCAGCCTCCTGCGGGGGGACACTGAAGCTTTCTTT	-	TRBJ1-1	-	TRBV28
CASSSLQVEQYF	TGTGCCAGCAGTTCTTTGCAGGTCGAGCAGTACTTC	-	TRBJ2-7	-	TRBV12-3/TRBV12-4
CASSPPGQGYGYTF	TGTGCCAGCAGTCCTCCGGGACAGGGATATGGCTACACCTTC	TRBD1	TRBJ1-2	-	TRBV2
CASSLYKSGTANTGELFF	TGTGCCAGCAGCCTCTATAAGTCAGGGACTGCGAACACCGGGGAGCTGTTTTTT	-	TRBJ2-2	once	TRBV11-2
CASSRQGGYEQYF	TGTGCCAGTAGTAGGCAGGGAGGGTACGAGCAGTACTTC	TRBD2	TRBJ2-7	once	TRBV19
CASSDRMGNEQFF	TGTGCCAGCAGCGACAGGATGGGCAATGAGCAGTTCTTC	-	TRBJ2-1	-	TRBV6-5
CASSPGGSYNEQFF	TGTGCCAGCAGTCCAGGGGGGTCCTACAATGAGCAGTTCTTC	-	TRBJ2-1	-	TRBV6-4
CSASNRANYGYTF	TGCAGTGCTAGTAACAGGGCGAACTATGGCTACACCTTC	-	TRBJ1-2	-	TRBV20-1
CASQQTVDYTLPEQFF	TGTGCCAGCCAACAGACCGTGGACTATACACTACCGGAGCAGTTCTTC	-	TRBJ2-1	-	TRBV7-8
CASSTGFPEAFF	TGTGCCAGCAGCACAGGGTTTCCTGAAGCTTTCTTT	-	TRBJ1-1	-	TRBV28
CASSETGVTEAFF	TGTGCCAGCAGTGAGACCGGGGTGACTGAAGCTTTCTTT	-	TRBJ1-1	-	TRBV6-1
CASSPPRQGVNQPQHF	TGTGCCAGCTCACCACCGCGACAGGGCGTCAATCAGCCCCAGCATTTT	TRBD1	TRBJ1-5	-	TRBV18
CASPGTIEGRGTDTQYF	TGTGCCAGCCCCGGGACAATCGAGGGCCGCGGCACAGATACGCAGTATTTT	-	TRBJ2-3	-	TRBV7-9
CASSRGTGGEKLFF	TGTGCCAGCAGCCGGGGGACAGGGGGGGAAAAACTGTTTTTT	TRBD1	TRBJ1-4	-	TRBV4-2
CSASAPAGGFGEQFF	TGCAGCGCTTCCGCACCAGCGGGAGGTTTTGGTGAGCAGTTCTTC	TRBD2	TRBJ2-1	-	TRBV29-1
CASSFQSGGKETQYF	TGTGCCAGCAGCTTCCAATCGGGAGGTAAAGAGACCCAGTACTTC	TRBD2	TRBJ2-5	-	TRBV7-8
CASSLVQVIENSPLHF	TGTGCCAGCAGCTTAGTTCAGGTCATTGAAAATTCACCCCTCCACTTT	-	TRBJ1-6	-	TRBV7-2
CASRTNQETQYF	TGCGCCAGCAGGACTAACCAAGAGACCCAGTACTTC	-	TRBJ2-5	-	TRBV5-1
CAWSSGLQTGTANQPQHF	TGTGCCTGGAGCAGTGGGCTTCAGACCGGGACAGCCAATCAGCCCCAGCATTTT	TRBD1	TRBJ1-5	-	TRBV30
CASSSTGHGANVLTF	TGTGCCAGCAGCTCCACAGGGCACGGGGCCAACGTCCTGACTTTC	-	TRBJ2-6	-	TRBV7-9
CASSLADLIGYEQYF	TGTGCCAGCTCACTAGCGGATTTAATAGGGTACGAGCAGTACTTC	TRBD2	TRBJ2-7	-	TRBV28
CASSFGSMNTEAFF	TGTGCCAGCAGTTTTGGGAGTATGAACACTGAAGCTTTCTTT	-	TRBJ1-1	-	TRBV28
CASSLKRSGYTF	TGTGCCAGCAGCTTGAAGAGGTCTGGCTACACCTTC	-	TRBJ1-2	-	TRBV5-6